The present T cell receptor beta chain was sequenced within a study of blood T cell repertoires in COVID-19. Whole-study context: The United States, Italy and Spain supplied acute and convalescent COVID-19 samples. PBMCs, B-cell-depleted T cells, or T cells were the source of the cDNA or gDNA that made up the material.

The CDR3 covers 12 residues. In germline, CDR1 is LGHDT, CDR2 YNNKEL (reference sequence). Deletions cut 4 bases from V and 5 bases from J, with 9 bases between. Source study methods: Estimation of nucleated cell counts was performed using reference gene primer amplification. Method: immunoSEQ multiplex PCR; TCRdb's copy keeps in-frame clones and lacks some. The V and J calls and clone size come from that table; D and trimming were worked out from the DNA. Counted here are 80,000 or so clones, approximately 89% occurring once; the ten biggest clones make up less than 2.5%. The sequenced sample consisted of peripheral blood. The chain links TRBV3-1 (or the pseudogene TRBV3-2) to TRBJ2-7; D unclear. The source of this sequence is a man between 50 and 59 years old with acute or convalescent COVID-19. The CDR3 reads CASSRSKHEQYF. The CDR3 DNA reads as TGTGCCAGCAGCCGGAGCAAGCACGAGCAGTACTTC.